The rows below give T cell receptor beta chains drawn from one sample of a study of monozygotic twins with inflammatory bowel disease. TCRdb reanalyzed the 5' RACE reads, giving one entry per CDR3 protein sequence and no DNA. The sample table includes 150,000 to 200,000 distinct CDR3 sequences. The sequenced sample consisted of blood. The receptors come from a human donor with ulcerative colitis or Crohn's disease, or a healthy co-twin of an affected twin (not recorded which). Both conserved end residues are part of each CDR3.

v_call: TRBV5-6
j_call: TRBJ2-3
cdr3_aa: CASSKDRDTDTQYF

v_call: TRBV6-1
j_call: TRBJ1-1
cdr3_aa: CASSPSIGDLLMTEAFF

v_call: TRBV20-1
j_call: TRBJ2-7
cdr3_aa: CSARDMASGKGQYF

v_call: TRBV18
j_call: TRBJ2-5
cdr3_aa: CASSPPGLAGPIQETQYF

v_call: TRBV5-1
j_call: TRBJ2-1
cdr3_aa: CASSLVSSGRAAGYNEQFF

v_call: TRBV15
j_call: TRBJ2-2
cdr3_aa: CATSRDRRFLEGSGELFF

v_call: TRBV19
j_call: TRBJ1-4
cdr3_aa: CASRRTTNEKLFF

v_call: TRBV30
j_call: TRBJ1-5
cdr3_aa: CAWSTVGYQPQHF

v_call: TRBV10-3
j_call: TRBJ2-7
cdr3_aa: CAIRNPDSYEQYF

v_call: TRBV19
j_call: TRBJ2-7
cdr3_aa: CASSSGKVLYEQYF

v_call: TRBV18
j_call: TRBJ2-5
cdr3_aa: CASSGQAKTQYF

v_call: TRBV5-1
j_call: TRBJ1-1
cdr3_aa: CASSPGTGLMNTEAFF

v_call: TRBV29-1
j_call: TRBJ1-2
cdr3_aa: CSVGPDNLEDYGYTF

v_call: TRBV2
j_call: TRBJ2-7
cdr3_aa: CASSERTYEQYF

v_call: TRBV10-3
j_call: TRBJ2-6
cdr3_aa: CAIFPDRPLHSGANVLTF

v_call: TRBV6-2/TRBV6-3
j_call: TRBJ2-1
cdr3_aa: CASSSRTGGSYNEQFF

v_call: TRBV27
j_call: TRBJ2-5
cdr3_aa: CASSVRGLKETQYF

v_call: TRBV27
j_call: TRBJ2-1
cdr3_aa: CASSPLTHASDEQFF

v_call: TRBV20-1
j_call: TRBJ1-1
cdr3_aa: CSARHPGVIGTEAFF

v_call: TRBV5-4
j_call: TRBJ2-5
cdr3_aa: CASSSLAGETQYF

v_call: TRBV20-1
j_call: TRBJ1-6
cdr3_aa: CSARDLTNSPLHF

v_call: TRBV20-1
j_call: TRBJ1-5
cdr3_aa: CSARGGGNSNQPQHF

v_call: TRBV11-2
j_call: TRBJ2-3
cdr3_aa: CASSPGTTSTDTQYF

v_call: TRBV20-1
j_call: TRBJ2-1
cdr3_aa: CSAPTRENSYNEQFF

v_call: TRBV9
j_call: TRBJ1-1
cdr3_aa: CASSVAPTGLNTEAFF

v_call: TRBV20-1
j_call: TRBJ2-7
cdr3_aa: CSARRTGYYEQYF

v_call: TRBV7-2
j_call: TRBJ1-1
cdr3_aa: CASSPSGLLEAFF

v_call: TRBV30
j_call: TRBJ2-7
cdr3_aa: CAWSRWDEQYF

v_call: TRBV2
j_call: TRBJ1-2
cdr3_aa: CASSADTGSEGYTF

v_call: TRBV29-1
j_call: TRBJ2-5
cdr3_aa: CSVGLAGGRWETQYF

v_call: TRBV5-1
j_call: TRBJ2-1
cdr3_aa: CASSEGQGYNEQFF

v_call: TRBV7-2
j_call: TRBJ1-2
cdr3_aa: CASTPQGYGYTF

v_call: TRBV15
j_call: TRBJ2-1
cdr3_aa: CATSRTGLSSYNEQFF

v_call: TRBV7-2
j_call: TRBJ2-2
cdr3_aa: CASSLTGFNTGELFF

v_call: TRBV7-2
j_call: TRBJ1-1
cdr3_aa: CASSFVRTNTEAFF

v_call: TRBV19
j_call: TRBJ2-4
cdr3_aa: CATKGVYKNIQYF

v_call: TRBV12-3/TRBV12-4
j_call: TRBJ1-5
cdr3_aa: CASSLGGIRQPQHF

v_call: TRBV10-3
j_call: TRBJ2-1
cdr3_aa: CATLPRTSSYNEQFF

v_call: TRBV10-3
j_call: TRBJ1-1
cdr3_aa: CAIRAYGNTEAFF

v_call: TRBV5-1
j_call: TRBJ2-1
cdr3_aa: CASSPWDTGTTRFF

v_call: TRBV12-3/TRBV12-4
j_call: TRBJ2-3
cdr3_aa: CASRPTSGGAYTQYF

v_call: TRBV5-1
j_call: TRBJ2-7
cdr3_aa: CASSFPLGPYEQYF

v_call: TRBV7-8
j_call: TRBJ2-1
cdr3_aa: CASSPGQGTAYNEQFF

v_call: TRBV4-2
j_call: TRBJ1-1
cdr3_aa: CASSQDLAENTEAFF

v_call: TRBV28
j_call: TRBJ2-1
cdr3_aa: CASSQDSPSNEQFF

v_call: TRBV2
j_call: TRBJ1-2
cdr3_aa: CASRYANGYTF

v_call: TRBV5-5
j_call: TRBJ1-4
cdr3_aa: CASSDADRGEDVEKLFF

v_call: TRBV9
j_call: TRBJ2-1
cdr3_aa: CASSVAGLAGSDEQFF

v_call: TRBV29-1
j_call: TRBJ2-5
cdr3_aa: CSVEGRVGETQYF

v_call: TRBV5-5
j_call: TRBJ1-5
cdr3_aa: CASNPTGGPNQPQHF

v_call: TRBV5-1
j_call: TRBJ2-7
cdr3_aa: CASSLEGQPYEQYF

v_call: TRBV30
j_call: TRBJ2-1
cdr3_aa: CAWSGTGLVSSKWFF

v_call: TRBV6-2/TRBV6-3
j_call: TRBJ2-3
cdr3_aa: CASSYTASGRADTQYF

v_call: TRBV20-1
j_call: TRBJ2-3
cdr3_aa: CSASKAWGDTQYF

v_call: TRBV19
j_call: TRBJ1-3
cdr3_aa: CASSPGTVSGNTIYF

v_call: TRBV28
j_call: TRBJ1-1
cdr3_aa: CASSPQRLDEAFF

v_call: TRBV7-9
j_call: TRBJ2-3
cdr3_aa: CASSLGLDKWVDTQYF